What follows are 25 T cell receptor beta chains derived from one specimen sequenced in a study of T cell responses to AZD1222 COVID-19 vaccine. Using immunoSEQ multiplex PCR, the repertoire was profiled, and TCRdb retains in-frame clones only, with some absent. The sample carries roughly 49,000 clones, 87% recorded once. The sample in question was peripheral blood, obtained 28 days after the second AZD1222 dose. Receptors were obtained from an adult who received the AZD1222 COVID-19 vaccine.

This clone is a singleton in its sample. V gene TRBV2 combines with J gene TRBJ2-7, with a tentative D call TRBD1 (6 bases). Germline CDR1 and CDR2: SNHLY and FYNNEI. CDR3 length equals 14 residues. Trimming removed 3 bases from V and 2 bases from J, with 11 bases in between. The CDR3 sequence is CASSEDSQPYEQYF. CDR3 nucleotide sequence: TGTGCCAGCAGTGAGGACAGCCAACCCTACGAGCAGTACTTC.

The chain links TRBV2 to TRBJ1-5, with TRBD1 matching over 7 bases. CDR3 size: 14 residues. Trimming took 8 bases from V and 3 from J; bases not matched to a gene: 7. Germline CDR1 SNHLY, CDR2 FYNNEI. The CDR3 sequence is CASGEQGFNQPQHF. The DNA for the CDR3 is TGTGCCAGCGGGGAACAGGGGTTCAATCAGCCCCAGCATTTT.

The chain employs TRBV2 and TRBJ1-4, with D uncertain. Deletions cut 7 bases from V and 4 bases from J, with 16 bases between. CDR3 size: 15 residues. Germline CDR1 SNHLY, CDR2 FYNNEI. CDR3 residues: CASTRSLILNEKLFF. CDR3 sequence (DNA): TGTGCCAGCACGCGGTCTCTGATTCTTAATGAAAAACTGTTTTTT.

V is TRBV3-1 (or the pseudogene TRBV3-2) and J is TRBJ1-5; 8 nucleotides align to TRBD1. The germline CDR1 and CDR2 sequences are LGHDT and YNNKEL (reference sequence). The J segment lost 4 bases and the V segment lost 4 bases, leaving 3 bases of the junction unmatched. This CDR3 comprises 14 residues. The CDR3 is CASSRTGLNQPQHF. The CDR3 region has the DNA TGTGCCAGCAGCCGGACAGGGCTAAATCAGCCCCAGCATTTT.

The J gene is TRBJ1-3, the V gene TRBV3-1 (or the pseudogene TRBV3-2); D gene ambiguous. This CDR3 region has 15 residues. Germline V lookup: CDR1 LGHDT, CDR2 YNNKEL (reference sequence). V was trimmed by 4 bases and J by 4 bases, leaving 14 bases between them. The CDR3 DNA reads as TGTGCCAGCAGCCCTCGGTCGGGCTCAGGAAACACCATATATTTT. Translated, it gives CASSPRSGSGNTIYF.

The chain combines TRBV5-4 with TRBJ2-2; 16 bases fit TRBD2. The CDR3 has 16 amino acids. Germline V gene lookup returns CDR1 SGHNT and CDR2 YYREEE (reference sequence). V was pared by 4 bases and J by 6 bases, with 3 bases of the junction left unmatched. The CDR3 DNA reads TGTGCCAGCAGCCCCGGGACTAGCGGGAGGGCCGGGGAGCTGTTTTTT. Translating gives CASSPGTSGRAGELFF.

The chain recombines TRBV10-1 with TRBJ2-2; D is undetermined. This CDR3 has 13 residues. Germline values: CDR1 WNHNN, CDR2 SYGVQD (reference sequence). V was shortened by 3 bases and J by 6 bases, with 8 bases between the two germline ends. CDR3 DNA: TGCGCCAGCAGTGATCAGTTCCCCGGGGAGCTGTTTTTT. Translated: CASSDQFPGELFF.

This chain's CDR3 is CASSAPGETQYF. The CDR3 coding sequence is TGCGCCAGCAGCGCCCCAGGGGAGACCCAGTACTTC. V usage is TRBV5-1 and J usage is TRBJ2-5; D might be TRBD1 (5 bases). CDR3 length: 12 residues. V was clipped by 4 bases and J by 5 bases, with 9 bases between them. Germline V CDR1 and CDR2: SGHRS, YFSETQ.

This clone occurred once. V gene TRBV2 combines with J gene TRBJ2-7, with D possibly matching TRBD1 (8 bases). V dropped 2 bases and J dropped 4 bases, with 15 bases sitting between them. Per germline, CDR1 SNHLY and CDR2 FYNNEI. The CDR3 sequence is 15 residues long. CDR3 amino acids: CASSEKTGGGYEQYF. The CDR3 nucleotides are TGTGCCAGCAGTGAAAAAACAGGGGGAGGGTACGAGCAGTACTTC. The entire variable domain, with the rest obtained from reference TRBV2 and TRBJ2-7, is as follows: EPEVTQTPSHQVTQMGQEVILRCVPISNHLYFYWYRQILGQKVEFLVSFYNNEISEKSEIFDDQFSVERPDGSNFTLKIRSTKLEDSAMYFCASSEKTGGGYEQYFGPGTRLTVT.

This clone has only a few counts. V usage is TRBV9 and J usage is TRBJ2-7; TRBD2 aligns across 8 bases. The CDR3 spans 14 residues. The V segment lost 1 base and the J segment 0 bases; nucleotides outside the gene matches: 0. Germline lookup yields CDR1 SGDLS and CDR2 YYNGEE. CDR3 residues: CASSVLAGSYEQYF. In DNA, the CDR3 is TGTGCCAGCAGCGTACTAGCGGGCTCCTACGAGCAGTACTTC.

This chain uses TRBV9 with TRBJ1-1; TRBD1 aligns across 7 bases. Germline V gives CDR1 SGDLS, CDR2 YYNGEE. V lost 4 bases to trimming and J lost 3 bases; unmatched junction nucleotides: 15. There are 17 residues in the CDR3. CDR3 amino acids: CASSPREGGIVDTEAFF. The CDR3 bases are TGTGCCAGCAGCCCCCGGGAAGGGGGCATAGTTGACACTGAAGCTTTCTTT.

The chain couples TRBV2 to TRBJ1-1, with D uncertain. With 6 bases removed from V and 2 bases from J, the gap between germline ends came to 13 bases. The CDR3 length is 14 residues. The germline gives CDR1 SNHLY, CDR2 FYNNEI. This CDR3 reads CASSRTALNTEAFF. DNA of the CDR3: TGTGCCAGCAGCCGGACTGCCCTAAACACTGAAGCTTTCTTT. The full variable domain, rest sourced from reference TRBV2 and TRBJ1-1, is EPEVTQTPSHQVTQMGQEVILRCVPISNHLYFYWYRQILGQKVEFLVSFYNNEISEKSEIFDDQFSVERPDGSNFTLKIRSTKLEDSAMYFCASSRTALNTEAFFGQGTRLTVV.

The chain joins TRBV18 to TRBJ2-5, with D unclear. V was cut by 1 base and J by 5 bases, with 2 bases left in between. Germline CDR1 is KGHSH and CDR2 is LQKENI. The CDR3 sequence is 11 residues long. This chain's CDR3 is CASSPLETQYF. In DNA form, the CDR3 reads TGTGCCAGCTCACCACTGGAGACCCAGTACTTC.

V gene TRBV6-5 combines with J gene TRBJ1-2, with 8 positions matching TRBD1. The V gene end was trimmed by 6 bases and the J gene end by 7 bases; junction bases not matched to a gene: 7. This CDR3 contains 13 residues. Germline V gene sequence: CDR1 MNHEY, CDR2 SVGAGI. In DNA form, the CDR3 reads TGTGCCAGCAGACAGACAGGGGCGGGTGGCTACACCTTC. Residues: CASRQTGAGGYTF.

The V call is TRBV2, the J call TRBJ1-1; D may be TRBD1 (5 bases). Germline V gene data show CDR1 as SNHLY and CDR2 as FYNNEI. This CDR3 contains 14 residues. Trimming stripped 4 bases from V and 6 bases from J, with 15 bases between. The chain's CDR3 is CASSGSSGIAEAFF. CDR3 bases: TGTGCCAGCAGTGGATCTTCAGGGATCGCTGAAGCTTTCTTT.

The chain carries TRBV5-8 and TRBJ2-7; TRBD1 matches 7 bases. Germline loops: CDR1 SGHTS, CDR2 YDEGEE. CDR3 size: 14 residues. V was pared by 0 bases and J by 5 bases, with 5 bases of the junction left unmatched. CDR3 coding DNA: TGTGCCAGCAGCTTGGGACAGGGCTTCGACGAGCAGTACTTC. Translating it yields CASSLGQGFDEQYF.

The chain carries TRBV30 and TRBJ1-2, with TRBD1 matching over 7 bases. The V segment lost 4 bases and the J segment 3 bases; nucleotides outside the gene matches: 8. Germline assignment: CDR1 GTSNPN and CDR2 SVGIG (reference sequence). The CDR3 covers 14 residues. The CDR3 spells CAWTLWDSDYGYTF. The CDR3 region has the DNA TGTGCCTGGACTCTCTGGGACAGCGACTATGGCTACACCTTC.

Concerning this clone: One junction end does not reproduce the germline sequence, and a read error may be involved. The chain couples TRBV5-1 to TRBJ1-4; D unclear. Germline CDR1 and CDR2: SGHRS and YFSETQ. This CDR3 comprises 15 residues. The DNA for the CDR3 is TGCGTCAGCAGCCAAGGCCGAGCAACTAATGAAAAACTGTTTTTT. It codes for CVSSQGRATNEKLFF.

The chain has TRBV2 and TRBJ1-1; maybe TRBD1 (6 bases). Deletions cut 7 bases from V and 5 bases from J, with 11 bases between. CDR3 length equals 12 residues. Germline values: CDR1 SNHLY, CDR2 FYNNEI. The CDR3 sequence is CASNLRGTEAFF. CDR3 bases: TGTGCCAGCAATCTCAGGGGAACTGAAGCTTTCTTT.

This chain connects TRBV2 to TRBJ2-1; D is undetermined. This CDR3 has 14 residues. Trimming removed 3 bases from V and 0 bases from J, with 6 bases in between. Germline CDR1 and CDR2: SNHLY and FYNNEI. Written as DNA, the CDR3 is TGTGCCAGCAGTGAGTATAGCTCCTACAATGAGCAGTTCTTC. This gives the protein CASSEYSSYNEQFF. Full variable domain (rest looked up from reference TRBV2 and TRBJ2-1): EPEVTQTPSHQVTQMGQEVILRCVPISNHLYFYWYRQILGQKVEFLVSFYNNEISEKSEIFDDQFSVERPDGSNFTLKIRSTKLEDSAMYFCASSEYSSYNEQFFGPGTRLTVL.

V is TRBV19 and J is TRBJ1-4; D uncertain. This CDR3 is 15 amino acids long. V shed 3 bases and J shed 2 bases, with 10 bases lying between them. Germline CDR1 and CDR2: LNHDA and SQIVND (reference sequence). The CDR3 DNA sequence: TGTGCCAGTAGTATGCCGGCGAACACTAATGAAAAACTGTTTTTT. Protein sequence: CASSMPANTNEKLFF.

The CDR3 DNA is TGCGCCAGCAGCTTGGAGGCTAGCGGGAGGGCCCCGCGCACAGATACGCAGTATTTT. It codes for CASSLEASGRAPRTDTQYF. V and J are TRBV5-1 and TRBJ2-3; 12 bases match TRBD2. Germline V CDR1 and CDR2: SGHRS, YFSETQ. This CDR3 contains 19 residues. Germline trimming cut 0 bases from V and 1 base from J; bases unmatched to any gene: 9.

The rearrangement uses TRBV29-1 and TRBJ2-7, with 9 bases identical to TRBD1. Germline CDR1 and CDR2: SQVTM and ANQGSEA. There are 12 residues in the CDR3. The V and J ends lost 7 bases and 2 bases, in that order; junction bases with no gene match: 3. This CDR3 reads CSARTGAYEQYF. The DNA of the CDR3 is TGCAGCGCCAGGACAGGGGCCTACGAGCAGTACTTC.

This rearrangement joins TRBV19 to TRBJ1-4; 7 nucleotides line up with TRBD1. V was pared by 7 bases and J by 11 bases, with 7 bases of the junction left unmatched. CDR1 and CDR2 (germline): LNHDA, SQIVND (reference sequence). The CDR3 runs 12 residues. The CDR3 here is CASTLNRGKLFF. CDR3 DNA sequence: TGTGCCAGTACTTTGAACAGGGGTAAACTGTTTTTT.

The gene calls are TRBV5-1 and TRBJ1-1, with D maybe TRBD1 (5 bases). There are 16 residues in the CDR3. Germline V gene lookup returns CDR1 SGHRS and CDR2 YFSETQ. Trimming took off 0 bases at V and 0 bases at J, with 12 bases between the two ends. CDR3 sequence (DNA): TGCGCCAGCAGCTTGGCCGGGGGGGTCATGAACACTGAAGCTTTCTTT. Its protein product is CASSLAGGVMNTEAFF.